One and the same sample provided the 28 T cell receptor beta chains below, sequenced in a study of shared clonotypes between healthy human individuals. Using immunoSEQ multiplex PCR, the repertoire was profiled, and TCRdb retains in-frame clones only, with some absent. This table holds 2 million to 2.5 million clones, 80% to 95% found once. The sequencing sample was made of naive CD4+ T cells from PBMCs. The subset was: CD45RA+ positively selected. The source is a man between 18 and 35 years old in good health. Some clones in this sample may be carry-over from other donors' samples.

On this clone: The sample holds other DNA sequences that translate to the same CDR3. The chain uses TRBV15 and TRBJ2-3; 10 bases are a match to TRBD2. The CDR3 runs to 16 residues. Germline V gives CDR1 LNHNV, CDR2 YYDKDF (reference sequence). V shed 1 base and J 2 bases; nucleotides not matched to a gene: 3. CDR3 sequence: CATSRGTSGYTDTQYF. The CDR3 bases are TGTGCCACCAGCAGAGGGACTAGCGGCTACACAGATACGCAGTATTTT.

The chain recombines TRBV30 with TRBJ1-5, with D hard to call. Germline lookup yields CDR1 GTSNPN and CDR2 SVGIG (reference sequence). The V and J ends lost 3 bases and 5 bases respectively, with 14 bases between them. This CDR3 contains 14 residues. The CDR3 region is CAWSGVAAHQPQHF. Here the CDR3 DNA reads TGTGCCTGGAGCGGGGTGGCAGCTCATCAGCCCCAGCATTTT.

The chain combines TRBV5-4 with TRBJ2-3, with D uncertain. CDR1 is SGHNT and CDR2 is YYREEE in the germline V gene (reference sequence). V lost 4 bases and J lost 2, with 14 bases in between. The CDR3 spans 15 residues. CDR3 protein: CASSPRTDITDTQYF. As DNA, the CDR3 is TGTGCCAGCAGCCCTCGGACCGATATCACAGATACGCAGTATTTT.

The J gene is TRBJ2-7, the V gene TRBV5-5; D is unresolved. The germline V gene has CDR1 SGHKS and CDR2 YYEKEE (reference sequence). V was pared by 1 base and J by 0 bases, with 14 bases between. The CDR3 covers 16 residues. CDR3 bases: TGTGCCAGCAGCTTGAGGGTCGGTCCGGGCTCCTACGAGCAGTACTTC. This gives the protein CASSLRVGPGSYEQYF.

Concerning this clone itself: At the DNA level, this CDR3 is encoded by other sequences in the same sample as well. The chain couples TRBV28 to TRBJ2-5; D is ambiguous. Trimming pared 4 bases from V and 5 bases from J, leaving 5 bases between. The CDR3 extends over 11 amino acids. Per germline, CDR1 MDHEN and CDR2 SYDVKM. The CDR3 reads CASSSRETQYF. Written as DNA, the CDR3 is TGTGCCAGCAGTTCACGCGAGACCCAGTACTTC.

The chain carries TRBV9 and TRBJ2-4; perhaps TRBD1 as D (6 bases). V was trimmed by 0 bases and J by 0 bases, leaving 19 bases between them. In germline, CDR1 is SGDLS, CDR2 YYNGEE. The CDR3 is 19 residues long. CDR3 sequence (DNA): TGTGCCAGCAGCGTAGATCAAGGTCAGGGGAAAATAGCCAAAAACATTCAGTACTTC. Translation: CASSVDQGQGKIAKNIQYF.

This sequence joins TRBV27 and TRBJ2-3; no firm D call. This CDR3 has 14 residues. V lost 5 bases to trimming and J lost 2 bases, with 11 bases between them. Germline values: CDR1 MNHEY, CDR2 SMNVEV (reference sequence). The CDR3, as DNA: TGTGCCAGCAGTCAACCGACCTCCACAGATACGCAGTATTTT. This sequence encodes CASSQPTSTDTQYF.

J is TRBJ2-1 and V is TRBV10-1; perhaps TRBD2 as D (6 bases). The CDR3 totals 15 residues. Trimming took 3 bases from V and 3 from J, leaving 12 bases between them. In germline, CDR1 is WNHNN, CDR2 SYGVQD (reference sequence). The CDR3 loop reads CASSDRRDFYNEQFF. The CDR3 coding sequence is TGCGCCAGCAGTGACCGGCGGGATTTCTACAATGAGCAGTTCTTC.

The sample holds one count of this clone. The J gene is TRBJ1-1, the V gene TRBV11-2, with 8 bases fitting TRBD1. The CDR3 length is 13 residues. Germline V lookup: CDR1 SGHAT, CDR2 FQNNGV. V was pared by 11 bases and J by 5 bases, with 10 bases of the junction left unmatched. The CDR3 DNA follows: TGTGCCGGGTCCAGGGGGCGCGGAACTGAAGCTTTCTTT. It encodes CAGSRGRGTEAFF.

In the case of this clone: The sample has other DNA sequences that encode this CDR3 too. The chain joins TRBV27 to TRBJ2-5; D gene uncertain. From germline, CDR1 is MNHEY and CDR2 SMNVEV (reference sequence). V was clipped by 2 bases and J by 5 bases, with 6 bases between them. The CDR3 is 12 residues long. The DNA of the CDR3 is TGTGCCAGCAGTTTAAACGGGGAGACCCAGTACTTC. It codes for CASSLNGETQYF.

The chain combines TRBV28 with TRBJ2-7; tentatively, D is TRBD2 (6 bases). This CDR3 has 14 residues. The V gene lost 7 bases and the J gene lost 3 bases, with 16 bases spanning the gap. From germline, CDR1 is MDHEN and CDR2 SYDVKM. The CDR3 sequence: CASMPAGLGYEQYF. The CDR3 DNA is TGTGCCAGCATGCCCGCGGGATTGGGCTACGAGCAGTACTTC. Variable domain in full (rest from reference TRBV28 and TRBJ2-7): DVKVTQSSRYLVKRTGEKVFLECVQDMDHENMFWYRQDPGLGLRLIYFSYDVKMKEKGDIPEGYSVSREKKERFSLILESASTNQTSMYLCASMPAGLGYEQYFGPGTRLTVT.

The chain has TRBV5-1 and TRBJ2-1; 15 bases line up with TRBD2. Germline assignment: CDR1 SGHRS and CDR2 YFSETQ. The CDR3 is 15 amino acids. The J segment lost 8 bases and the V segment lost 4 bases, leaving 4 bases of the junction unmatched. CDR3 in amino acids: CASSPGTSGRYEQFF. The CDR3 DNA is TGCGCCAGCAGCCCAGGGACTAGCGGGAGGTATGAGCAGTTCTTC.

The V call is TRBV7-2, the J call TRBJ2-1, with D unresolved. CDR3 length: 14 amino acids. In germline, CDR1 is SGHTA, CDR2 FQGNSA. The V end lost 1 base, the J end lost 3 bases, and 7 bases lay between the germline ends. The CDR3 region has the DNA TGTGCCAGCAGCTTAGTGGCGAACTACAATGAGCAGTTCTTC. Its protein product is CASSLVANYNEQFF.

As for this clone: Different DNA sequences within this sample yield the same CDR3. The V call is TRBV19, the J call TRBJ1-5; D is undetermined. The CDR3 has 14 amino acids. In germline, CDR1 is LNHDA, CDR2 SQIVND (reference sequence). V was shortened by 3 bases and J by 1 base, with 7 bases between the two germline ends. CDR3 in DNA: TGTGCCAGTAGTATTCCGGGGAGCAATCAGCCCCAGCATTTT. It translates to CASSIPGSNQPQHF.

Concerning this clone itself: This CDR3 is also generated by other DNA sequences in the sample. The rearrangement uses TRBV19 and TRBJ2-7; D call uncertain. CDR1 and CDR2 (germline): LNHDA, SQIVND (reference sequence). The CDR3 runs 12 residues. V shed 5 bases and J shed 3 bases, with 8 bases lying between them. This CDR3 is CASSPRRYEQYF. Written as DNA, the CDR3 is TGTGCCAGTAGTCCCCGCCGCTACGAGCAGTACTTC. The full variable domain, rest sourced from reference TRBV19 and TRBJ2-7, is DGGITQSPKYLFRKEGQNVTLSCEQNLNHDAMYWYRQDPGQGLRLIYYSQIVNDFQKGDIAEGYSVSREKKESFPLTVTSAQKNPTAFYLCASSPRRYEQYFGPGTRLTVT.

A few counts support this clone. The chain is built from TRBV7-2 and TRBJ2-6; 7 nucleotides align to TRBD2. V trimming: 6 bases; J trimming: 1 base; junction bases outside the gene matches: 3. In germline, CDR1 is SGHTA, CDR2 FQGNSA. CDR3 length: 15 residues. CDR3: CASRPGGSGANVLTF. CDR3 DNA: TGTGCCAGCAGACCGGGGGGATCTGGGGCCAACGTCCTGACTTTC.

This sequence joins TRBV7-3 and TRBJ2-7, with D uncertain. CDR3 length: 14 amino acids. Deletions cut 5 bases from V and 4 bases from J, with 15 bases between. Germline V gives CDR1 SGHTA, CDR2 FQGTGA. The DNA of the CDR3 is TGTGCCAGCAGCCCTTCGGGCCTGCGTTACGAGCAGTACTTC. Encoded protein: CASSPSGLRYEQYF. Full variable domain (missing parts from reference TRBV7-3 and TRBJ2-7): GAGVSQTPSNKVTEKGKYVELRCDPISGHTALYWYRQSLGQGPEFLIYFQGTGAADDSGLPNDRFFAVRPEGSVSTLKIQRTERGDSAVYLCASSPSGLRYEQYFGPGTRLTVT.

This clone has a single count. The chain combines TRBV27 with TRBJ2-7; 12 nucleotides agree with TRBD2. V shed 3 bases and J 6 bases; nucleotides not matched to a gene: 9. CDR1 is MNHEY and CDR2 is SMNVEV in the germline V gene (reference sequence). This CDR3 region has 16 residues. The CDR3 DNA is TGTGCCAGCAGTTTGCTAGCGGGAGGGCCAGGGGGCGAGCAGTACTTC. It specifies CASSLLAGGPGGEQYF.

In this sample, this clone turned up a few times. This chain links TRBV6-1 with TRBJ2-2; D perhaps matches TRBD1 (6 bases). CDR3 length: 15 amino acids. In germline, CDR1 is MNHNS, CDR2 SASEGT. The V end lost 6 bases, the J end lost 3 bases, and 14 bases lay between the germline ends. CDR3 sequence: CASRNQGLHTGELFF. The CDR3 DNA reads TGTGCCAGCAGAAACCAGGGGTTACACACCGGGGAGCTGTTTTTT.

Concerning this clone itself: One end of the junction fails to match germline, which may point to a read error. This rearrangement joins TRBV18 to TRBJ2-5, with 7 bases lining up with TRBD2. Germline loops: CDR1 KGHSH, CDR2 LQKENI. The CDR3 sequence is 12 residues long. CDR3 amino acids: CASSPIREVANF. DNA for the CDR3: TGTGCCAGCTCCCCCATTCGGGAGGTCGCGAACTTC.

The chain is built from TRBV11-2 and TRBJ2-1, with 9 nucleotides matching TRBD2. The CDR3 covers 15 residues. The V gene end was trimmed by 4 bases and the J gene end by 9 bases; junction bases not matched to a gene: 10. Germline V lookup: CDR1 SGHAT, CDR2 FQNNGV. Written as DNA, the CDR3 is TGTGCCAGCAGCTCCCTAGCGGGGAGAGGAATTGAGCAGTTCTTC. Protein product: CASSSLAGRGIEQFF.

The rearrangement joins TRBV6-5 to TRBJ2-4; D is possibly TRBD2 (7 bases). The V and J ends lost 6 bases and 8 bases respectively, with 14 bases between them. CDR1 is MNHEY, CDR2 SVGAGI, per germline. The CDR3 runs 13 residues. The CDR3 spells CASSRGGRDIQYF. In DNA, the CDR3 is TGTGCCAGCAGCAGGGGAGGGAGGGACATTCAGTACTTC.

About this clone itself: Other DNA sequences in the same sample also yield this CDR3. The chain employs TRBV28 and TRBJ2-7; no firm D call. CDR3 length: 12 amino acids. Germline V lookup: CDR1 MDHEN, CDR2 SYDVKM. Deletions cut 6 bases from V and 2 bases from J, with 8 bases between. CDR3 loop: CASSRPTYEQYF. Written as DNA, the CDR3 is TGTGCCAGCAGCCGCCCTACCTACGAGCAGTACTTC.

This rearrangement joins TRBV5-4 to TRBJ1-2; no reliable D call. In germline, CDR1 is SGHNT, CDR2 YYREEE (reference sequence). The CDR3 sequence is 16 residues long. V was trimmed by 5 bases and J by 7 bases, leaving 24 bases between them. The CDR3 region is CASSCAIGETCPGYTF. The CDR3 coding sequence is TGTGCCAGCAGTTGTGCCATTGGCGAAACATGTCCTGGCTACACCTTC.

The rearrangement uses TRBV11-3 and TRBJ2-5, with 12 positions matching TRBD2. After removal of 5 bases from V and 5 bases from J, the junction contained 9 bases not matched to a gene. Germline CDR1 and CDR2: SGHNT and YENEEA. This CDR3 is 16 amino acids long. The CDR3 nucleotides read TGTGCCAGCAGCCGTACCGGGACTAGCGGGCGGGAGACCCAGTACTTC. This gives the protein CASSRTGTSGRETQYF. Complete variable domain (other parts from reference TRBV11-3 and TRBJ2-5): EAGVVQSPRYKIIEKKQPVAFWCNPISGHNTLYWYLQNLGQGPELLIRYENEEAVDDSQLPKDRFSAERLKGVDSTLKIQPAELGDSAVYLCASSRTGTSGRETQYFGPGTRLLVL.

This clone was counted between two and nine times. This chain links TRBV27 with TRBJ2-3, with no clear D. Germline CDR1 and CDR2: MNHEY and SMNVEV (reference sequence). With 2 bases removed from V and 5 bases from J, the gap between germline ends came to 2 bases. The CDR3 is 11 amino acids. CDR3 in amino acids: CASSLGDTQYF. CDR3 DNA sequence: TGTGCCAGCAGTTTAGGAGATACGCAGTATTTT.

This sequence joins TRBV10-3 and TRBJ2-3, with a possible D match to TRBD2 (6 bases). The germline CDR1 and CDR2 sequences are ENHRY and SYGVKD. The CDR3 length is 14 residues. V was trimmed by 10 bases and J by 3 bases, leaving 17 bases between them. The CDR3 DNA reads as TGTGCCACCGGGGACCCCCGGGGGACAGATACGCAGTATTTT. Translated, it gives CATGDPRGTDTQYF.

On this clone itself: The sample contains more than one DNA sequence encoding this CDR3. The V call is TRBV18, the J call TRBJ1-1, with D tentatively TRBD1 (6 bases). CDR1 KGHSH and CDR2 LQKENI come from the germline V gene. The CDR3 runs to 14 residues. V was cut by 6 bases and J by 1 base, with 12 bases left in between. DNA of the CDR3: TGTGCCAGCTCTCCGGGACAACCGAACACTGAAGCTTTCTTT. It is translated as CASSPGQPNTEAFF.